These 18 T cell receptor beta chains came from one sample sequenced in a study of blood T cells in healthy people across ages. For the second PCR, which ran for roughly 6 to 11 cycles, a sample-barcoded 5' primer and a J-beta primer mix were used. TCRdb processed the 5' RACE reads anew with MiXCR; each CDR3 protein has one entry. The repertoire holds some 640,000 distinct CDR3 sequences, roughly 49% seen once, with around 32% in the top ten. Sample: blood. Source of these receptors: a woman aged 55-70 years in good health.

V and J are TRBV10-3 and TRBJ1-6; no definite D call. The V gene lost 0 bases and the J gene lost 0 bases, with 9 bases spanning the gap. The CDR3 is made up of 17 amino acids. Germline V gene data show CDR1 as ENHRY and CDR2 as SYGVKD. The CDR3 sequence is CAISESTWSSYNSPLHF. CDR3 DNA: TGTGCCATCAGTGAGTCGACGTGGAGCTCCTATAATTCACCCCTCCACTTT.

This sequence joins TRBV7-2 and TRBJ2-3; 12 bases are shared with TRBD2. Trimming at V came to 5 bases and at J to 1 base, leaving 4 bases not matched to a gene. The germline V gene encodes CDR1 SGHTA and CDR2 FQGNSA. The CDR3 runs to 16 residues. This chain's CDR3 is CASSRTSGRRTDTQYF. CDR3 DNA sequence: TGTGCCAGCAGCCGTACTAGCGGGAGGCGCACAGATACGCAGTATTTT.

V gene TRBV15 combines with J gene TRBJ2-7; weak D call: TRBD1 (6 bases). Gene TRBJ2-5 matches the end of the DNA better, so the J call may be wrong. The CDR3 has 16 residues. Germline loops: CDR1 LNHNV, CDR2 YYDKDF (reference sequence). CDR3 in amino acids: CATSRVATGGEKTQYF. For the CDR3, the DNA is TGTGCCACCAGCAGAGTTGCGACAGGCGGCGAGAAGACCCAGTACTTC.

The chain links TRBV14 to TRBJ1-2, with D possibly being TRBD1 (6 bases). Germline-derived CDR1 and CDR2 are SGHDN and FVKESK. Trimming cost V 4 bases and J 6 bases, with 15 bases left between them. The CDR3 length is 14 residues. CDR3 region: CASSRLGGYNGYTF. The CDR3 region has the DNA TGTGCCAGCAGCCGCCTAGGGGGATACAATGGCTACACCTTC.

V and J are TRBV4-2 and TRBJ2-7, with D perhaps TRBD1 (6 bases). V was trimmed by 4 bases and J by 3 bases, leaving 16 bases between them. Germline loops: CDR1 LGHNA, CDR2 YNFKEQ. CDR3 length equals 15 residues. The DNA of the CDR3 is TGTGCCAGCAGCCTTTTCCAGGGGTACCTCTACGAGCAGTACTTC. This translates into CASSLFQGYLYEQYF.

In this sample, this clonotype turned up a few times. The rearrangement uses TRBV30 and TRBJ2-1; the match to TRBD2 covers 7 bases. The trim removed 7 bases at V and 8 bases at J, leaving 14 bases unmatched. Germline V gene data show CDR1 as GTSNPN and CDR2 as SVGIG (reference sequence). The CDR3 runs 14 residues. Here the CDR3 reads CASPKAERGDEQFF. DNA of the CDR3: TGTGCCTCCCCCAAAGCGGAGCGGGGCGATGAGCAGTTCTTC. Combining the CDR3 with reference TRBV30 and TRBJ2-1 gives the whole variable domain SQTIHQWPATLVQPVGSPLSLECTVEGTSNPNLYWYRQAAGRGLQLLFYSVGIGQISSEVPQNLSASRPQDRQFILSSKKLLLSDSGFYLCASPKAERGDEQFFGPGTRLTVL.

CDR3 protein: CASSAGRKPDEQFF. Here the CDR3 DNA reads TGTGCCAGCAGTGCGGGACGAAAGCCCGATGAGCAGTTCTTC. The V and J genes are TRBV28 and TRBJ2-1, with D perhaps matching TRBD2 (6 bases). CDR1 is MDHEN, CDR2 SYDVKM, per germline. The CDR3 is made up of 14 amino acids. V lost 5 bases and J lost 8, with 16 bases in between.

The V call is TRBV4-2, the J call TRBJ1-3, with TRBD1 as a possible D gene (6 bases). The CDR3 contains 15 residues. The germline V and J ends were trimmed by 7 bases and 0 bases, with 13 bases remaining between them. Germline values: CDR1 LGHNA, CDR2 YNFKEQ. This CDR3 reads CASTRTALSGNTIYF. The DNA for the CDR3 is TGTGCCAGCACCCGGACAGCCCTCTCTGGAAACACCATATATTTT.

The CDR3 DNA follows: TGTGCCAGCAATGGGGCGGGAGGAGCCTACAATGAGCAGTTCTTC. This gives the protein CASNGAGGAYNEQFF. This chain uses TRBV2 with TRBJ2-1, with 8 bases fitting TRBD2. The CDR3 runs to 15 residues. Unmatched junction bases numbered 7, after V lost 7 bases and J lost 2 bases. Germline V CDR1 and CDR2: SNHLY, FYNNEI.

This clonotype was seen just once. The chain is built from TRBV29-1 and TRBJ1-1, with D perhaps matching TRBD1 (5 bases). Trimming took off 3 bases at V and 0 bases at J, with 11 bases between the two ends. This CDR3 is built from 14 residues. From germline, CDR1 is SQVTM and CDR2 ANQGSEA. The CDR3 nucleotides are TGCAGCGTTGAGGGAAAGGACATGAACACTGAAGCTTTCTTT. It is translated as CSVEGKDMNTEAFF.

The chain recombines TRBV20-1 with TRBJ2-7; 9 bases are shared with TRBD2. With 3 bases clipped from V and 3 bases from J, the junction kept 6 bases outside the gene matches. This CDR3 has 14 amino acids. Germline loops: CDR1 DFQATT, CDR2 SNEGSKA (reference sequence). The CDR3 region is CSASPRTSVYEQYF. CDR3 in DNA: TGCAGTGCTAGCCCTCGGACTAGCGTCTACGAGCAGTACTTC.

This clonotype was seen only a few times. This CDR3 is CASSTGTGLANEKLFF. CDR3 DNA sequence: TGTGCCAGCAGCACCGGGACAGGGTTAGCTAATGAAAAACTGTTTTTT. The chain employs TRBV9 and TRBJ1-4; 9 bases fit TRBD1. Germline values: CDR1 SGDLS, CDR2 YYNGEE. This CDR3 has 16 amino acids. V dropped 4 bases and J dropped 3; count of bases not matched to a gene: 7.

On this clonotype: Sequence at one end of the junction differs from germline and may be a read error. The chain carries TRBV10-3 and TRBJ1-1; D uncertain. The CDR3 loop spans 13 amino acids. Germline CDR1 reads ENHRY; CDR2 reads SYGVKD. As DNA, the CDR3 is TGTGCCGTCAGTGAGGTGCAGGACACTGAAGCTTTCTTT. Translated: CAVSEVQDTEAFF.

CDR3 region: CASSEARQVEQYF. CDR3 sequence (DNA): TGTGCCAGCAGTGAAGCGAGGCAGGTCGAGCAGTACTTC. V and J are TRBV2 and TRBJ2-4; D gene unclear. The DNA end lines up better with TRBJ2-7; the J call may be wrong. Germline CDR1 and CDR2: SNHLY and FYNNEI. CDR3 size: 13 residues.

CDR3 loop: CSAIPAGGETQYF. The CDR3, as DNA: TGCAGCGCTATTCCAGCGGGAGGGGAGACCCAGTACTTC. The chain uses TRBV29-1 and TRBJ2-5, with 10 positions matching TRBD2. Germline V lookup: CDR1 SQVTM, CDR2 ANQGSEA. The CDR3 spans 13 residues. The trim removed 7 bases at V and 5 bases at J, leaving 7 bases unmatched.

DNA for the CDR3: TGTGCCAGCAGCCAAGAAATGGGCGGCCGCGGGCCAGATACGCAGTATTTT. This translates into CASSQEMGGRGPDTQYF. The chain recombines TRBV4-2 with TRBJ2-3; D perhaps matches TRBD2 (5 bases). V gave up 0 bases and J gave up 4 bases, with 17 bases separating them. The CDR3 has 17 amino acids. Per germline, CDR1 LGHNA and CDR2 YNFKEQ.

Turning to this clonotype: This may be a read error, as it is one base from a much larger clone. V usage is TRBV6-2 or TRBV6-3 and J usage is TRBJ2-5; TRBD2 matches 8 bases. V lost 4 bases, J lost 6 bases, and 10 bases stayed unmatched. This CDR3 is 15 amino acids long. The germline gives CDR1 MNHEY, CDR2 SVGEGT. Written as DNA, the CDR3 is TGTGCCAGCAGTTCCGTCATAGCGGGAAAAAAGACCCAGTACTTC. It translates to CASSSVIAGKKTQYF.

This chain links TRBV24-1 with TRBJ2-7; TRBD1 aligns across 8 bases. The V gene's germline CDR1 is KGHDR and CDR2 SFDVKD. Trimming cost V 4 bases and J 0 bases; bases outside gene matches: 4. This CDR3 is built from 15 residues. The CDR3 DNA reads TGTGCCACCAGTGACCCGACAGGGGACTCCTACGAGCAGTACTTC. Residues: CATSDPTGDSYEQYF.